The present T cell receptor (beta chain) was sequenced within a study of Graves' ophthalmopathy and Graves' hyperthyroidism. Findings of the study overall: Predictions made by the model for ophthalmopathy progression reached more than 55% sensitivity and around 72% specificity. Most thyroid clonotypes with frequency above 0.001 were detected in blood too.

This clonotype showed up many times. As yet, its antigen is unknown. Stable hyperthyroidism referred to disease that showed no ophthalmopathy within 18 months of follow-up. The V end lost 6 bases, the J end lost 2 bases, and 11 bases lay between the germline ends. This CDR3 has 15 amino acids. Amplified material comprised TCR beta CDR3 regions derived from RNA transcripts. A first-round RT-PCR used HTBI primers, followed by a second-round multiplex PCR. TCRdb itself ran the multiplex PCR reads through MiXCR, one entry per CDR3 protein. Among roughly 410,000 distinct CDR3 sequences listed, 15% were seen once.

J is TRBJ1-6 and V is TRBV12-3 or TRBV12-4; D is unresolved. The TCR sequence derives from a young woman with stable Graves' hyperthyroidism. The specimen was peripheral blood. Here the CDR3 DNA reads TGTGCCAGCAGAAACCGGGAGGCCTATAATTCACCCCTCCACTTT. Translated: CASRNREAYNSPLHF.